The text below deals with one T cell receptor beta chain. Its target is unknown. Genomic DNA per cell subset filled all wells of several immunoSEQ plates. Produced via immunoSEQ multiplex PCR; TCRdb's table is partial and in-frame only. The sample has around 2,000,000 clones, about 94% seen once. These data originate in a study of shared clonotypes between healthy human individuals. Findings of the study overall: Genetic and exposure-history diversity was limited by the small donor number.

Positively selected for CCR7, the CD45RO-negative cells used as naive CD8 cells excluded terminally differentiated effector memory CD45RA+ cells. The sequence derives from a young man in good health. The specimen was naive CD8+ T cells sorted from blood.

CDR3 in DNA: TGTGCCAGCAGCTTGGAGGCGGGAGTAGAGACCCAGTACTTC. Protein product: CASSLEAGVETQYF. V usage is TRBV7-2 and J usage is TRBJ2-5; 7 bases agree with TRBD2. The V segment lost 3 bases and the J segment 4 bases; nucleotides outside the gene matches: 5. CDR3 length: 14 residues. Germline-derived CDR1 and CDR2 are SGHTA and FQGNSA.